The 5 T cell receptor beta chains below all came from one sample that was sequenced in a study of blood T cell repertoires in COVID-19. Sequenced by immunoSEQ multiplex PCR; TCRdb stores in-frame clones only, minus some. The repertoire consists of approximately 110,000 clones, with approximately 86% occurring once and the leading ten covering about 4.5%. Sequencing input: peripheral blood. These receptors all come from a middle-aged man with acute or convalescent COVID-19.

The chain uses TRBV19 and TRBJ1-5; no definite D call. V was shortened by 1 base and J by 2 bases, with 15 bases between the two germline ends. CDR1 LNHDA and CDR2 SQIVND come from the germline V gene (reference sequence). This CDR3 is 17 amino acids long. This CDR3 is CASSIVRGLWGNQPQHF. CDR3 nucleotide sequence: TGTGCCAGTAGTATAGTCCGAGGCCTGTGGGGCAATCAGCCCCAGCATTTT.

This clone was counted a few times. This chain connects TRBV6-5 to TRBJ1-1; TRBD1 agrees at 7 bases. The germline V gene encodes CDR1 MNHEY and CDR2 SVGAGI. Trimming took 2 bases from V and 0 from J; bases not matched to a gene: 3. The CDR3 is 15 residues long. CDR3 coding DNA: TGTGCCAGCAGTTACGGGGACAGTATGAACACTGAAGCTTTCTTT. Translating it yields CASSYGDSMNTEAFF.

The rearrangement joins TRBV24-1 to TRBJ2-1; a possible D gene is TRBD1 (6 bases). This CDR3 contains 14 residues. Between the trimmed V and J ends, which lost 3 bases and 3 bases, there was a span of 8 bases. Looked up from germline, CDR1 is KGHDR and CDR2 is SFDVKD. The CDR3 DNA sequence: TGTGCCACCAGTGATCCGGGACACTACAATGAGCAGTTCTTC. It yields the protein CATSDPGHYNEQFF.

The chain uses TRBV6-4 and TRBJ2-1; D ambiguous. Germline-derived CDR1 and CDR2 are MRHNA and SNTAGT. CDR3 length: 13 residues. Trimming cost V 3 bases and J 2 bases, with 5 bases left between them. In DNA, the CDR3 is TGTGCCAGCAGTGAACTGCCCTACAATGAGCAGTTCTTC. Protein: CASSELPYNEQFF.

The chain couples TRBV30 to TRBJ2-2, with 7 positions matching TRBD2. V shed 3 bases and J 7 bases; nucleotides not matched to a gene: 8. Germline V gene lookup returns CDR1 GTSNPN and CDR2 SVGIG (reference sequence). This CDR3 is built from 14 residues. The CDR3 sequence: CAWRASGEGGELFF. The DNA for the CDR3 is TGTGCCTGGAGGGCTAGCGGCGAGGGCGGGGAGCTGTTTTTT. The variable domain in full, with the rest retrieved from reference TRBV30 and TRBJ2-2, is SQTIHQWPATLVQPVGSPLSLECTVEGTSNPNLYWYRQAAGRGLQLLFYSVGIGQISSEVPQNLSASRPQDRQFILSSKKLLLSDSGFYLCAWRASGEGGELFFGEGSRLTVL.